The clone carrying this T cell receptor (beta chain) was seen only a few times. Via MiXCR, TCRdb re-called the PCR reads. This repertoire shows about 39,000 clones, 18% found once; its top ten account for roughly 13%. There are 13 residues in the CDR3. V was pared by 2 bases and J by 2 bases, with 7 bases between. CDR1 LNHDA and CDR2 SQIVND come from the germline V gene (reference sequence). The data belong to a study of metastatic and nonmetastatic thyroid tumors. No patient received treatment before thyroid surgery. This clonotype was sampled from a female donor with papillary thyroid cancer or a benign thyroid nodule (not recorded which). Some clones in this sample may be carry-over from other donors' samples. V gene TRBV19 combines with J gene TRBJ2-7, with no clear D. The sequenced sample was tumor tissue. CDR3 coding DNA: TGTGCCAGTAGTATACGAGTAACCTACGAGCAGTACTTC. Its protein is CASSIRVTYEQYF.